The source of this T cell receptor (beta chain) is a study of beta chain features in type 1 diabetes. Regarding the study as a whole: TCRB repertoires of naive, central memory and Treg cells appeared more similar among patients than among healthy donors. Insertions at VDJ junctions were less frequent in type 1 diabetes patients. These patients also deleted more nucleotides at the same junctions.

Using CD45RO/CCR7/CD25/CD127/CD95/CD27, CD4+ naive, central memory, regulatory and stem cell-like memory cells were sorted. The sample holds a few counts of this clone. Its antigen is unidentified. Sequencing targeted expressed TCRB transcripts, as all isolated RNA had been reverse transcribed. Repertoires were generated with immunoSEQ multiplex PCR, while TCRdb's copy carries only in-frame clones and drops some. The data contain 140,000 or so clones, around 9.3% of them seen just once; the ten biggest clones take up around 1.2%. Germline trimming cut 4 bases from V and 6 bases from J; bases unmatched to any gene: 11. Germline values: CDR1 LNHDA, CDR2 SQIVND (reference sequence). There are 15 residues in the CDR3.

Sequenced input: naive CD4+ T cells from blood. This chain links TRBV19 with TRBJ1-2; 7 bases are a match to TRBD1. This TCR was recovered from a man younger than 35 in good health. This CDR3 reads CASSNRQGRFNGYTF. Written as DNA, the CDR3 is TGTGCCAGTAGTAATCGACAGGGAAGGTTCAATGGCTACACCTTC.